This T cell receptor beta chain was sequenced for a study of shared clonotypes between healthy human individuals. Background on the study: Three plates each covered CD4 naive and memory; CD8 naive two, CD8 memory one. Study-level results: A generally larger estimated richness was seen in naive subsets than in memory subsets.

Data came from immunoSEQ multiplex PCR; TCRdb stores just in-frame clones and leaves some out. The table has approximately 600,000 clones, 90% to 95% seen once. Naive CD8 cells lacked CD45RO, underwent positive selection for CCR7 and left out terminally differentiated effector memory CD45RA+ cells. This clone was found once. Its matching antigen is unknown. V lost 3 bases and J lost 3; bases outside the gene matches: 12. This CDR3 has 17 amino acids. Per the germline V gene, CDR1 is MGHRA and CDR2 is YSYEKL. The TCR sequence derives from a woman in her thirties in good health. Sequencing was performed on naive CD8+ T cells sorted from blood. The chain employs TRBV4-1 and TRBJ1-1; 8 positions agree with TRBD1. This chain's CDR3 is CASSHAPRGRGDTEAFF. CDR3 bases: TGCGCCAGCAGCCACGCCCCCAGGGGGCGCGGGGACACTGAAGCTTTCTTT.